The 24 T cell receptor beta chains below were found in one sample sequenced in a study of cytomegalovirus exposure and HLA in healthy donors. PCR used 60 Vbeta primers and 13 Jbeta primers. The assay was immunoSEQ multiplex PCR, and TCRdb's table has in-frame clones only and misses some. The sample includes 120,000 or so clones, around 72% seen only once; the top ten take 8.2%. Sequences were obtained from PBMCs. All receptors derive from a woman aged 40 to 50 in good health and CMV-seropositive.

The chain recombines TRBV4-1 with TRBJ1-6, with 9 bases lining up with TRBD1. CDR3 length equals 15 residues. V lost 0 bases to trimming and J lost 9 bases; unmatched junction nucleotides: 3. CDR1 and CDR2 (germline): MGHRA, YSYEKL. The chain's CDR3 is CASSQETGGVSPLHF. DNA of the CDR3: TGCGCCAGCAGCCAAGAGACAGGGGGTGTTTCACCCCTCCACTTT.

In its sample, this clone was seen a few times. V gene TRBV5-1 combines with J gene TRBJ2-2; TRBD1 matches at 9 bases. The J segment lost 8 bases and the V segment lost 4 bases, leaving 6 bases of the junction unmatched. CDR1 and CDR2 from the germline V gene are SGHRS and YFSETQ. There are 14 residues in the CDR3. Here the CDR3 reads CASSERTGAGELFF. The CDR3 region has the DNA TGCGCCAGCAGCGAAAGGACAGGGGCGGGGGAGCTGTTTTTT.

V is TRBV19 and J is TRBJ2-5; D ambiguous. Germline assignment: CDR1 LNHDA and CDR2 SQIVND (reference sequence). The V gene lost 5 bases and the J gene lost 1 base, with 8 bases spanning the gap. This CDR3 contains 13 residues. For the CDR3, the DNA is TGTGCCAGTAGTTTAGTCCTCCAAGAGACCCAGTACTTC. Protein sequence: CASSLVLQETQYF.

Here the CDR3 reads CSLQGEETQYF. In DNA form, the CDR3 reads TGCAGCCTACAGGGGGAAGAGACCCAGTACTTC. The V and J genes are TRBV29-1 and TRBJ2-5; 8 nucleotides align to TRBD1. Per germline, CDR1 SQVTM and CDR2 ANQGSEA. J lost 3 bases, V lost 8 bases, and 2 bases had no gene match. The CDR3 is 11 amino acids. Full variable domain (remainder filled in from reference TRBV29-1 and TRBJ2-5): SAVISQKPSRDICQRGTSLTIQCQVDSQVTMMFWYRQQPGQSLTLIATANQGSEATYESGFVIDKFPISRPNLTFSTLTVSNMSPEDSSIYLCSLQGEETQYFGPGTRLLVL.

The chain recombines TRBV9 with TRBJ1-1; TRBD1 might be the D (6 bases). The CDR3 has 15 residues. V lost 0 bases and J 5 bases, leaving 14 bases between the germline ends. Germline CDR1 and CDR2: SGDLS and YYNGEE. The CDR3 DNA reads TGTGCCAGCAGCGTAGCCCCCAGGGGAGGGACTGAAGCTTTCTTT. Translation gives CASSVAPRGGTEAFF. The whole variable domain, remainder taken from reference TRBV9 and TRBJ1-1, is DSGVTQTPKHLITATGQRVTLRCSPRSGDLSVYWYQQSLDQGLQFLIQYYNGEERAKGNILERFSAQQFPDLHSELNLSSLELGDSALYFCASSVAPRGGTEAFFGQGTRLTVV.

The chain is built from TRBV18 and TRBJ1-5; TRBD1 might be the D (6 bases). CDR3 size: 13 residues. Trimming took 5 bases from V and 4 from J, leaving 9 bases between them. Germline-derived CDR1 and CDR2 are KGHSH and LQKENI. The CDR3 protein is CASSTGSNQPQHF. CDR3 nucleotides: TGTGCCAGCTCAACAGGGTCAAATCAGCCCCAGCATTTT.

CDR3 DNA: TGCAGTGCCCACAGGTCCACTGAAGCTTTCTTT. Translating it yields CSAHRSTEAFF. V gene TRBV20-1 combines with J gene TRBJ1-1, with a possible D match to TRBD1 (5 bases). V was pared by 6 bases and J by 4 bases, with 9 bases between. CDR3 size: 11 residues. CDR1 and CDR2 from the germline V gene are DFQATT and SNEGSKA (reference sequence).

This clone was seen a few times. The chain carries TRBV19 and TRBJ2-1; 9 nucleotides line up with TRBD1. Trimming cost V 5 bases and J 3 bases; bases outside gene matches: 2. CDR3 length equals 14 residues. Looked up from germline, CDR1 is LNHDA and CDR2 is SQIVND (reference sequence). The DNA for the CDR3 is TGTGCCAGTAGTTCGGGACAGGGCTACAATGAGCAGTTCTTC. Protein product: CASSSGQGYNEQFF.

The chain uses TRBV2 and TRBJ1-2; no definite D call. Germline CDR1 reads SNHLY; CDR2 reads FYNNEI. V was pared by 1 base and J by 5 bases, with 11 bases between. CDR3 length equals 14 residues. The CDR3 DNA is TGTGCCAGCAGTGAAGGGAGCCGAATATATGGCTACACCTTC. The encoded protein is CASSEGSRIYGYTF. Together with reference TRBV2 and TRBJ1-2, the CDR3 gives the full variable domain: EPEVTQTPSHQVTQMGQEVILRCVPISNHLYFYWYRQILGQKVEFLVSFYNNEISEKSEIFDDQFSVERPDGSNFTLKIRSTKLEDSAMYFCASSEGSRIYGYTFGSGTRLTVV.

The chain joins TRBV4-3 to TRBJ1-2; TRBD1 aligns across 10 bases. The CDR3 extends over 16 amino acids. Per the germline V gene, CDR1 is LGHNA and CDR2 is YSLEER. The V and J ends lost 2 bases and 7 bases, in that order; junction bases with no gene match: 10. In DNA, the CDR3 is TGCGCCAGCAGCCAATCCTACCGGGACAGGGGTGTTGGCTACACCTTC. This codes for CASSQSYRDRGVGYTF.

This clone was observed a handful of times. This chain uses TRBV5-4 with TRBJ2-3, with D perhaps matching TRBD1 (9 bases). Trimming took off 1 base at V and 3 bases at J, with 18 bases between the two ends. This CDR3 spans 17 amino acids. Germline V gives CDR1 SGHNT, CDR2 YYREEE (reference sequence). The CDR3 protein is CASSLPGGTGLTDTQYF. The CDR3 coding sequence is TGTGCCAGCAGCTTGCCGGGGGGGACAGGGTTAACAGATACGCAGTATTTT. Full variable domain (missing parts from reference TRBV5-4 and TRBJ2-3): ETGVTQSPTHLIKTRGQQVTLRCSSQSGHNTVSWYQQALGQGPQFIFQYYREEENGRGNFPPRFSGLQFPNYSSELNVNALELDDSALYLCASSLPGGTGLTDTQYFGPGTRLTVL.

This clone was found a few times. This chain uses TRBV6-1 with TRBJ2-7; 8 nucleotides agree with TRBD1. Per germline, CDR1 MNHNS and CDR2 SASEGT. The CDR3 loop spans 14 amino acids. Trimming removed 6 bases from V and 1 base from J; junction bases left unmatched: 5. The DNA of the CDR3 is TGTGCCAGCAGCGGGACAGGCGATTCCTACGAGCAGTACTTC. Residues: CASSGTGDSYEQYF.

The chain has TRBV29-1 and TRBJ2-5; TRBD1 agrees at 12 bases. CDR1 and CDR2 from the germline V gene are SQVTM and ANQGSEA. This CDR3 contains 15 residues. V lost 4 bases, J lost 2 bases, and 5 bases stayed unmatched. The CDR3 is CSVAGDRGHQETQYF. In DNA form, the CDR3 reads TGCAGCGTTGCTGGGGACAGGGGGCATCAAGAGACCCAGTACTTC. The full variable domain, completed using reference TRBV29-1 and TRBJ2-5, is SAVISQKPSRDICQRGTSLTIQCQVDSQVTMMFWYRQQPGQSLTLIATANQGSEATYESGFVIDKFPISRPNLTFSTLTVSNMSPEDSSIYLCSVAGDRGHQETQYFGPGTRLLVL.

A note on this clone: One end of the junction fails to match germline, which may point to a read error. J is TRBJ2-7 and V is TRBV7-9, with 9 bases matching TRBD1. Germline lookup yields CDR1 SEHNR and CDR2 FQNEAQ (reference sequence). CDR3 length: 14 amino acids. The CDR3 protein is CASRGDREVGACFF. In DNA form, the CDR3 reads TGTGCCAGCAGGGGGGACAGGGAGGTCGGGGCGTGCTTCTTC.

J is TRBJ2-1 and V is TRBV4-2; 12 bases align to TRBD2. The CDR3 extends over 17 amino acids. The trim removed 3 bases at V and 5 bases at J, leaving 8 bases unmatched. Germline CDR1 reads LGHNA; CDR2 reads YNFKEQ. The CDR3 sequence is CASSQDQTSGGHNEQFF. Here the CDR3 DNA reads TGTGCCAGCAGCCAGGATCAAACTAGCGGGGGGCACAATGAGCAGTTCTTC.

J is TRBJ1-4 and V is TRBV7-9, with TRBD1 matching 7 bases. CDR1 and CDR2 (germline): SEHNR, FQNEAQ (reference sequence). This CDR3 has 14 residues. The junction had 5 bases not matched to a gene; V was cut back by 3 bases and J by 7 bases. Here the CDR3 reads CASSLPGGGEKLFF. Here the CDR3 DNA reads TGTGCCAGCAGCTTGCCAGGGGGTGGTGAAAAACTGTTTTTT.

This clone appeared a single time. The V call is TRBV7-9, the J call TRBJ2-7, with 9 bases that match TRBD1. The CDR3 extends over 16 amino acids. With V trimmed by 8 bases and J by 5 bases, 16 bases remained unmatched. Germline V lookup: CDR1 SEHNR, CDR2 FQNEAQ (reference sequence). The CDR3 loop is CASSQLLRDRDNEQYF. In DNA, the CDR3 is TGTGCCAGCTCCCAATTGTTGCGGGACAGGGACAACGAGCAGTACTTC. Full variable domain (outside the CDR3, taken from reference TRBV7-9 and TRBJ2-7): DTGVSQNPRHKITKRGQNVTFRCDPISEHNRLYWYRQTLGQGPEFLTYFQNEAQLEKSRLLSDRFSAERPKGSFSTLEIQRTEQGDSAMYLCASSQLLRDRDNEQYFGPGTRLTVT.

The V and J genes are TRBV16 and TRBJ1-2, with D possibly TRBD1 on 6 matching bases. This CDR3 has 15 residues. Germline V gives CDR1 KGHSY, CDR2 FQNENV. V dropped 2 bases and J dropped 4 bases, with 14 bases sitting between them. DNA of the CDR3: TGTGCCAGCAGCCAAGATTCTGCAGGGGCCTATGGCTACACCTTC. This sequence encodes CASSQDSAGAYGYTF.

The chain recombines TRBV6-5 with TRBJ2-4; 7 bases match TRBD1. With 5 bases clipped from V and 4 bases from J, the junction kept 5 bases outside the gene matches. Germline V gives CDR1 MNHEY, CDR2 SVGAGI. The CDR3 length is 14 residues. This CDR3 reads CASSPPGQKNIQYF. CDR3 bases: TGTGCCAGCAGTCCCCCGGGACAGAAAAACATTCAGTACTTC.

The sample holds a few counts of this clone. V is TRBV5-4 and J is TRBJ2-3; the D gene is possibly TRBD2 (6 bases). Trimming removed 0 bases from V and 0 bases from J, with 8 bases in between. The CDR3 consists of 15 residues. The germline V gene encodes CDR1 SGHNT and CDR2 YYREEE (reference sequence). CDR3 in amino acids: CASSLVAASTDTQYF. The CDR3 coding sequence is TGTGCCAGCAGCTTGGTAGCGGCTAGCACAGATACGCAGTATTTT.

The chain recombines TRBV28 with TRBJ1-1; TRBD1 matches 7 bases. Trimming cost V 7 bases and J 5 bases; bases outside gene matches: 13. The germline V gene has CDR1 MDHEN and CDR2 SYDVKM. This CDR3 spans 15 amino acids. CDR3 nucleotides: TGTGCCAGCACTGTGACAGGGCGGATACGGACTGAAGCTTTCTTT. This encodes CASTVTGRIRTEAFF.

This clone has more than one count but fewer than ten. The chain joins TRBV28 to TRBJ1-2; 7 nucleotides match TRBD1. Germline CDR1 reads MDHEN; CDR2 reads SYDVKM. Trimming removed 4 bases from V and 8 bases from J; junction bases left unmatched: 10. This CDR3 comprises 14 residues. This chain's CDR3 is CASSSRTGLGGYTF. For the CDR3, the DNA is TGTGCCAGCAGTTCGAGGACAGGCCTGGGAGGCTACACCTTC.

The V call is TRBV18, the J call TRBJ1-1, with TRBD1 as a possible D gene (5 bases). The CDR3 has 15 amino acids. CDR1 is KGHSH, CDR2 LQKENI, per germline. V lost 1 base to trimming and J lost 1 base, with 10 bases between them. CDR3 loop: CASSPQDTRNTEAFF. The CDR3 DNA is TGTGCCAGCTCACCACAGGACACCAGGAACACTGAAGCTTTCTTT.

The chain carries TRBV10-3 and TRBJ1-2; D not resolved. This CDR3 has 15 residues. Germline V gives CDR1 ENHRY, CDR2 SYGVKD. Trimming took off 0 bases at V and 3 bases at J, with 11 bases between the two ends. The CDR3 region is CAISESRDTDYGYTF. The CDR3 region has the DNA TGTGCCATCAGTGAGTCGCGGGATACTGACTATGGCTACACCTTC.